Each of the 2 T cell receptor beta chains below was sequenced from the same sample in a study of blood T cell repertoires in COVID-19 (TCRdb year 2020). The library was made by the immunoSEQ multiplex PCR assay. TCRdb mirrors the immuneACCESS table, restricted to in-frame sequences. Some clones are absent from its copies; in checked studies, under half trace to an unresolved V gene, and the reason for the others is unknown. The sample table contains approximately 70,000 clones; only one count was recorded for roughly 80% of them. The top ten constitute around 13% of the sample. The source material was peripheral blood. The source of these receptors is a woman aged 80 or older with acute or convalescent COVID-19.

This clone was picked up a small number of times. The CDR3 loop reads CASSLRTGPTYEQYF. The CDR3 DNA sequence: TGTGCCAGCAGCTTGCGGACAGGGCCTACCTACGAGCAGTACTTC. This sequence joins TRBV7-6 and TRBJ2-7, with TRBD1 identical over 8 bases. V was clipped by 3 bases and J by 2 bases; unmatched bases: 6. Per the germline V gene, CDR1 is SGHVS and CDR2 is FNYEAQ. This CDR3 contains 15 residues.

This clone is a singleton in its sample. The CDR3 sequence: CASSRETSGRVYQETQYF. The CDR3 nucleotides read TGCGCCAGCAGTCGAGAGACTAGCGGGAGGGTGTACCAAGAGACCCAGTACTTC. The chain combines TRBV23-1 with TRBJ2-5; 14 bases agree with TRBD2. TRBV23-1 is noted as an ORF with a role that remains uncertain. The CDR3 is 18 amino acids. V lost 4 bases and J lost 0; bases outside the gene matches: 7.